The rows below give T cell receptor beta chains drawn from one sample of a study of OX40 agonist ivuxolimab in advanced cancers. TCRdb's copy holds only in-frame clones and misses some; the assay was immunoSEQ multiplex PCR. Of about 35,000 clones listed, over 80% are singletons. Material: CD4+ or CD8+ T cells sorted from blood, obtained in a trial of the OX40 agonist ivuxolimab. Receptors originate from an adult with an advanced solid tumor such as melanoma, head and neck, liver or kidney cancer. The CDR3 runs from the conserved cysteine through the conserved F or W. Each record gives: clone size, V gene, D gene, J gene, CDR3 protein, CDR3 DNA. A D gene is named only where the DNA matches it firmly. Expanded clones are given a class, and other clones once, few, many or no size at all.

abundance: NA; v_gene: TRBV10-3; d_gene: TRBD2; j_gene: TRBJ2-4; CDR3aa: CAISGTSGGENIQYF; CDR3nt: TGTGCCATCAGCGGGACTAGCGGGGGGGAAAACATTCAGTACTTC
abundance: NA; v_gene: TRBV6-6; d_gene: NA; j_gene: TRBJ2-2; CDR3aa: CASSPSRTAGELFF; CDR3nt: TGTGCCAGCAGTCCTAGCAGAACAGCCGGGGAGCTGTTTTTT
abundance: NA; v_gene: TRBV7-9; d_gene: TRBD2; j_gene: TRBJ2-1; CDR3aa: CASSSLGFVGGPEQFF; CDR3nt: TGTGCCAGCAGCTCCCTTGGGTTCGTGGGAGGGCCTGAGCAGTTCTTC
abundance: few; v_gene: TRBV29-1; d_gene: TRBD2; j_gene: TRBJ2-2; CDR3aa: CSVEDRGGGRTGELFF; CDR3nt: TGCAGCGTTGAAGATCGTGGGGGAGGGAGGACCGGGGAGCTGTTTTTT
abundance: NA; v_gene: TRBV19; d_gene: NA; j_gene: TRBJ1-2; CDR3aa: CASSIPGGAYGYTF; CDR3nt: TGTGCCAGTAGTATCCCCGGGGGCGCTTATGGCTACACCTTC
abundance: NA; v_gene: TRBV11-3; d_gene: TRBD2; j_gene: TRBJ2-1; CDR3aa: CASSAWGGSNEQFF; CDR3nt: TGTGCCAGCAGCGCCTGGGGGGGGTCCAATGAGCAGTTCTTC
abundance: NA; v_gene: TRBV18; d_gene: NA; j_gene: TRBJ2-1; CDR3aa: CASSPLEVVGNEQFF; CDR3nt: TGTGCCAGCTCACCTCTCGAGGTTGTGGGGAATGAGCAGTTCTTC
abundance: NA; v_gene: TRBV5-5; d_gene: TRBD2; j_gene: TRBJ2-7; CDR3aa: CASSLATTSGRPGGGYEQYF; CDR3nt: TGTGCCAGCAGCTTGGCCACTACTAGCGGGAGGCCCGGTGGAGGGTACGAGCAGTACTTC
abundance: NA; v_gene: TRBV7-9; d_gene: TRBD2; j_gene: TRBJ2-2; CDR3aa: CASSSGRTSENTGELFF; CDR3nt: TGTGCCAGCAGCTCCGGCCGGACTAGCGAGAACACCGGGGAGCTGTTTTTT
abundance: NA; v_gene: TRBV28; d_gene: NA; j_gene: TRBJ1-4; CDR3aa: CASNIGGGRYEKLFF; CDR3nt: TGTGCCAGCAATATCGGGGGAGGGAGGTACGAAAAACTGTTTTTT
abundance: NA; v_gene: TRBV5-1; d_gene: NA; j_gene: TRBJ1-4; CDR3aa: CASMVGRGREKLFF; CDR3nt: TGCGCCAGCATGGTCGGCAGGGGCCGAGAAAAACTGTTTTTT
abundance: once; v_gene: TRBV6-5; d_gene: NA; j_gene: TRBJ1-1; CDR3aa: CASSRTILATEAFF; CDR3nt: TGTGCCAGCAGCCGGACGATTTTAGCCACTGAAGCTTTCTTT
abundance: NA; v_gene: TRBV7-2; d_gene: NA; j_gene: TRBJ2-1; CDR3aa: CASSLEAGNEQFF; CDR3nt: TGTGCCAGCAGCTTAGAGGCGGGCAATGAGCAGTTCTTC
abundance: NA; v_gene: TRBV10-1; d_gene: NA; j_gene: TRBJ2-2; CDR3aa: CASSPLGGGSSAANTGELFF; CDR3nt: TGCGCCAGCAGCCCCCTGGGAGGGGGGTCCTCAGCGGCCAACACCGGGGAGCTGTTTTTT
abundance: NA; v_gene: TRBV7-6; d_gene: TRBD2; j_gene: TRBJ2-2; CDR3aa: CASSLTQRENTGELFF; CDR3nt: TGTGCCAGCAGCCTAACCCAGCGGGAGAACACCGGGGAGCTGTTTTTT
abundance: NA; v_gene: TRBV5-5; d_gene: TRBD1; j_gene: TRBJ1-5; CDR3aa: CASSLQGFNQPQHF; CDR3nt: TGTGCCAGCAGCTTACAGGGGTTCAATCAGCCCCAGCATTTT
abundance: NA; v_gene: TRBV5-6; d_gene: TRBD1; j_gene: TRBJ2-7; CDR3aa: CASSFGTAYEQYF; CDR3nt: TGTGCCAGCAGCTTCGGGACAGCCTACGAGCAGTACTTC
abundance: NA; v_gene: TRBV10-3; d_gene: NA; j_gene: TRBJ1-3; CDR3aa: CAISDLGTYSSGNTIYF; CDR3nt: TGTGCCATCAGTGACCTTGGGACTTACAGCTCTGGAAACACCATATATTTT
abundance: NA; v_gene: TRBV2; d_gene: NA; j_gene: TRBJ2-1; CDR3aa: CASSDPAGARVRQFF; CDR3nt: TGTGCCAGCAGTGACCCGGCGGGGGCCAGGGTACGGCAGTTCTTC
abundance: NA; v_gene: TRBV9; d_gene: NA; j_gene: TRBJ1-3; CDR3aa: CASSQRGGTGNTIYF; CDR3nt: TGTGCCAGCAGCCAACGCGGGGGTACTGGAAACACCATATATTTT
abundance: NA; v_gene: TRBV7-8; d_gene: NA; j_gene: TRBJ2-1; CDR3aa: CASSLAPQRNEQFF; CDR3nt: TGTGCCAGCAGCTTAGCGCCTCAGCGGAATGAGCAGTTCTTC
abundance: NA; v_gene: TRBV7-2; d_gene: NA; j_gene: TRBJ1-5; CDR3aa: CASGSINRAQPQHF; CDR3nt: TGTGCCAGCGGTTCAATAAACAGGGCTCAGCCCCAGCATTTT
abundance: NA; v_gene: TRBV7-9; d_gene: TRBD1; j_gene: TRBJ2-7; CDR3aa: CASIPGTGIEYEQYF; CDR3nt: TGTGCCAGCATCCCCGGGACAGGGATCGAGTACGAGCAGTACTTC
abundance: NA; v_gene: TRBV5-1; d_gene: TRBD1; j_gene: TRBJ2-7; CDR3aa: CASSLGQGSSYEQYF; CDR3nt: TGCGCCAGCAGCTTGGGACAGGGGTCCTCCTACGAGCAGTACTTC
abundance: NA; v_gene: TRBV5-6; d_gene: TRBD2; j_gene: TRBJ2-5; CDR3aa: CASSLRGLAGVETQYF; CDR3nt: TGTGCCAGCAGCTTGAGGGGACTAGCGGGAGTAGAGACCCAGTACTTC
abundance: NA; v_gene: TRBV5-6; d_gene: TRBD2; j_gene: TRBJ2-7; CDR3aa: CASSFVTSGSYEQYF; CDR3nt: TGTGCCAGCAGCTTTGTGACTAGCGGGAGTTACGAGCAGTACTTC
abundance: NA; v_gene: TRBV29-1; d_gene: TRBD1; j_gene: TRBJ2-5; CDR3aa: CSVSMGTGVGETQYF; CDR3nt: TGCAGCGTTTCCATGGGTACAGGGGTCGGGGAGACCCAGTACTTC
abundance: once; v_gene: TRBV10-1; d_gene: NA; j_gene: TRBJ2-7; CDR3aa: CASSELTTQRQYF; CDR3nt: TGCGCCAGCAGTGAGTTGACCACTCAAAGGCAGTACTTC
abundance: few; v_gene: TRBV28; d_gene: TRBD1; j_gene: TRBJ1-2; CDR3aa: CASSSETGNDYGYTF; CDR3nt: TGTGCCAGCAGTTCAGAGACAGGGAACGACTATGGCTACACCTTC
abundance: NA; v_gene: TRBV4-1; d_gene: NA; j_gene: TRBJ1-5; CDR3aa: CASSQVVGRSNQPQHF; CDR3nt: TGCGCCAGCAGCCAAGTAGTCGGCAGGTCAAATCAGCCCCAGCATTTT
abundance: NA; v_gene: TRBV6-5; d_gene: NA; j_gene: TRBJ2-7; CDR3aa: CASSYAVAAGIREQYF; CDR3nt: TGTGCCAGCAGTTACGCGGTTGCTGCGGGGATACGGGAGCAGTACTTC
abundance: NA; v_gene: TRBV19; d_gene: TRBD2; j_gene: TRBJ2-1; CDR3aa: CASSGRLAGGLNEQFF; CDR3nt: TGTGCCAGTAGTGGCAGACTAGCGGGAGGCCTCAATGAGCAGTTCTTC
abundance: NA; v_gene: TRBV7-6; d_gene: NA; j_gene: TRBJ2-5; CDR3aa: CASSLAGLEETQYF; CDR3nt: TGTGCCAGCAGCTTAGCGGGTCTTGAGGAGACCCAGTACTTC
abundance: NA; v_gene: TRBV9; d_gene: NA; j_gene: TRBJ2-1; CDR3aa: CASSVGVGNEQFF; CDR3nt: TGTGCCAGCAGCGTGGGGGTCGGCAATGAGCAGTTCTTC
abundance: NA; v_gene: TRBV4-1; d_gene: NA; j_gene: TRBJ2-7; CDR3aa: CASSQSHRGGSYEQYF; CDR3nt: TGCGCCAGCAGCCAAAGCCACAGGGGGGGCTCCTACGAGCAGTACTTC
abundance: NA; v_gene: TRBV29-1; d_gene: NA; j_gene: TRBJ1-3; CDR3aa: CSVGTSGSGNTIYF; CDR3nt: TGCAGCGTTGGGACGTCCGGCTCTGGAAACACCATATATTTT
abundance: once; v_gene: TRBV6-6; d_gene: NA; j_gene: TRBJ1-5; CDR3aa: CASSPLAGGNQPQHF; CDR3nt: TGTGCCAGCAGTCCGCTCGCGGGGGGCAATCAGCCCCAGCATTTT
abundance: NA; v_gene: TRBV5-6; d_gene: NA; j_gene: TRBJ1-6; CDR3aa: CASSLAGQNSPLHF; CDR3nt: TGTGCCAGCAGCTTGGCAGGACAAAATTCACCCCTCCACTTT
abundance: NA; v_gene: TRBV25-1; d_gene: NA; j_gene: TRBJ2-5; CDR3aa: CASSELGLEQETQYF; CDR3nt: TGTGCCAGCAGTGAATTAGGGCTGGAGCAAGAGACCCAGTACTTC
abundance: NA; v_gene: TRBV30; d_gene: NA; j_gene: TRBJ2-5; CDR3aa: CASRRRVQETQYF; CDR3nt: TGTGCCTCACGGCGGCGGGTTCAAGAGACCCAGTACTTC
abundance: NA; v_gene: TRBV7-6; d_gene: NA; j_gene: TRBJ1-4; CDR3aa: CASSRRGGLDEKLFF; CDR3nt: TGTGCCAGCAGCAGACGCGGGGGGCTCGATGAAAAACTGTTTTTT
abundance: NA; v_gene: TRBV19; d_gene: NA; j_gene: TRBJ2-6; CDR3aa: CASSILPGSLGANVLTF; CDR3nt: TGTGCCAGTAGTATTCTCCCCGGGTCTCTTGGGGCCAACGTCCTGACTTTC
abundance: NA; v_gene: TRBV27; d_gene: NA; j_gene: TRBJ1-2; CDR3aa: CASSSRDGNFNYGYTF; CDR3nt: TGTGCCAGCAGTTCCCGGGACGGGAATTTTAACTATGGCTACACCTTC
abundance: NA; v_gene: TRBV12-5; d_gene: NA; j_gene: TRBJ1-1; CDR3aa: CASVAQYNTEAFF; CDR3nt: TGTGCTAGTGTGGCACAGTATAACACTGAAGCTTTCTTT
abundance: NA; v_gene: TRBV4-1; d_gene: NA; j_gene: TRBJ2-7; CDR3aa: CASSQAGTLYEQYF; CDR3nt: TGCGCCAGCAGCCAAGCCGGTACACTTTACGAGCAGTACTTC
abundance: few; v_gene: TRBV28; d_gene: NA; j_gene: TRBJ1-1; CDR3aa: CASSGRNTEAFF; CDR3nt: TGTGCCAGCAGCGGACGGAACACTGAAGCTTTCTTT
abundance: NA; v_gene: TRBV4-2; d_gene: NA; j_gene: TRBJ1-5; CDR3aa: CASSLPGGNQPQHF; CDR3nt: TGTGCCAGCAGTCTGCCGGGGGGCAATCAGCCCCAGCATTTT
abundance: NA; v_gene: TRBV5-1; d_gene: NA; j_gene: TRBJ2-2; CDR3aa: CASSLVDSNTGELFF; CDR3nt: TGCGCCAGCAGCTTGGTGGATAGCAACACCGGGGAGCTGTTTTTT
abundance: NA; v_gene: TRBV2; d_gene: NA; j_gene: TRBJ2-5; CDR3aa: CASVAALPAQETQYF; CDR3nt: TGTGCCAGCGTAGCGGCCTTACCAGCGCAAGAGACCCAGTACTTC
abundance: NA; v_gene: TRBV5-4; d_gene: TRBD2; j_gene: TRBJ2-1; CDR3aa: CASSLSGSLYNEQFF; CDR3nt: TGTGCCAGCAGCTTGAGCGGGAGTTTGTACAATGAGCAGTTCTTC
abundance: once; v_gene: TRBV7-6; d_gene: TRBD1; j_gene: TRBJ1-6; CDR3aa: CASSRQGWGNSPLHF; CDR3nt: TGTGCCAGCAGCAGACAGGGGTGGGGTAATTCACCCCTCCACTTT
abundance: NA; v_gene: TRBV25-1; d_gene: TRBD2; j_gene: TRBJ2-1; CDR3aa: CASRPGLEGEQFF; CDR3nt: TGTGCCAGCAGACCGGGACTAGAGGGTGAGCAGTTCTTC
abundance: few; v_gene: TRBV5-1; d_gene: NA; j_gene: TRBJ2-6; CDR3aa: CASSLANSGANVLTF; CDR3nt: TGCGCCAGCAGCCTAGCCAATTCTGGGGCCAACGTCCTGACTTTC
abundance: few; v_gene: TRBV7-7; d_gene: NA; j_gene: TRBJ2-7; CDR3aa: CASSLESRYEQYF; CDR3nt: TGTGCCAGCAGCCTAGAATCCCGCTACGAGCAGTACTTC
abundance: NA; v_gene: TRBV6-1; d_gene: NA; j_gene: TRBJ1-5; CDR3aa: CAGHVDSNQPQHF; CDR3nt: TGTGCCGGCCATGTGGATAGCAATCAGCCCCAGCATTTT
abundance: NA; v_gene: TRBV4-1; d_gene: TRBD1; j_gene: TRBJ1-5; CDR3aa: CASSQIPGQGNQPQHF; CDR3nt: TGCGCCAGCAGCCAAATCCCCGGACAGGGCAATCAGCCCCAGCATTTT
abundance: NA; v_gene: TRBV4-1; d_gene: NA; j_gene: TRBJ1-1; CDR3aa: CASGYSGLDTEAFF; CDR3nt: TGCGCCAGCGGATACTCAGGGCTGGACACTGAAGCTTTCTTT
abundance: NA; v_gene: TRBV2; d_gene: NA; j_gene: TRBJ2-2; CDR3aa: CASSEERLTNTGELFF; CDR3nt: TGTGCCAGCAGTGAAGAGAGGCTCACGAACACCGGGGAGCTGTTTTTT
abundance: NA; v_gene: TRBV19; d_gene: NA; j_gene: TRBJ2-2; CDR3aa: CASSMSAGTGELFF; CDR3nt: TGTGCCAGTAGTATGTCAGCTGGCACCGGGGAGCTGTTTTTT